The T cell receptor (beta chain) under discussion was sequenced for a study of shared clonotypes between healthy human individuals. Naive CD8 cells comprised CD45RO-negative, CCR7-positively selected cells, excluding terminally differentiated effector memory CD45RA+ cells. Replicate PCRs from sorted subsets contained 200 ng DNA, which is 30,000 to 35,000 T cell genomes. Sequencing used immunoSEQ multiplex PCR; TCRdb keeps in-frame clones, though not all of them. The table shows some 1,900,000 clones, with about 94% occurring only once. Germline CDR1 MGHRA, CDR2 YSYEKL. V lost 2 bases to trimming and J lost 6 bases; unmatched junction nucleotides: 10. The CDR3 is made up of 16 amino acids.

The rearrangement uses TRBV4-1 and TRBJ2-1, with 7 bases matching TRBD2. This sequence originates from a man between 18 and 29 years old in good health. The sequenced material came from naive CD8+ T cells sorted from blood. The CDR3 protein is CASSQPGLPRGNEQFF. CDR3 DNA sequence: TGCGCCAGCAGCCAACCGGGACTACCAAGGGGCAATGAGCAGTTCTTC.